The entry below gives a single TCR beta chain sequence along with its context. This clone turned up a few times. Its antigen specificity is not known. Base qualities are not at hand, and no much larger clone is one base apart. The sample is drawn from a study of beta chain features in type 1 diabetes (dated by TCRdb to 2016 to 2019). With respect to the entire study: Mean age, gender distribution, total cell number and subset yield did not differ between patients and healthy donors. Regulatory and stem cell-like memory subsets were obtained from only 8 patients and about eight healthy donors, while naive and central memory subsets were obtained from all 30 or so donors. A total of approximately 100 million sorted cells were examined across all samples, and the number of cells per subset was strongly correlated with RNA yield. The study compared the TCRB repertoires of sorted circulating CD4+ T cell subsets in recently diagnosed type 1 diabetes patients with those in matched healthy donors. Overall results and qualifications from the work: A moderate but significant shortening of TCRB CDR3 length was observed in type 1 diabetes patients in all four CD4+ subsets. At VDJ recombination sites, type 1 diabetes patients had fewer insertions and more deleted nucleotides, which implies abnormalities in thymic rearrangement. Only small numbers of individuals were included in the HLA sub-analyses, which left unresolved whether HLA type had any influence on TCRB rearrangement. Sequencing cDNA rather than genomic DNA could over-represent highly expressing activated cells, although activation and CD3 levels did not differ between groups. Naive, central memory and regulatory TCRB repertoires appeared to be more alike among patients than among healthy donors. PCR might favor shorter templates, but patient and control samples were amplified and corrected together, so any skew would affect both groups equally.

The CDR3, cysteine through phenylalanine, is 12 amino acids long. Only the CDR3 DNA stays, 36 bases, in frame from base 1. The germline V gene (reference sequence) sets CDR1 to MNHNY and CDR2 to SVGAGI. The junction shows trimming of 2 bases on V and 7 bases on J, plus 6 bases between the germline ends. All of the isolated RNA was reverse transcribed with the High Capacity cDNA Reverse Transcription Kit, so expressed TCRB transcripts were sequenced. Naive, central memory and regulatory T cell samples underwent deep immunoSEQ sequencing, averaging around 4 million total reads per sample. After sorted cells were lysed in RLT buffer, RNA was extracted with DNase-treated RNeasy Micro or Mini kits, with the choice depending on cell number. To prevent cross-contamination, every cell subset was processed on its own, while patient and healthy donor samples were processed together. The immunoSEQ multiplex PCR was used to amplify TCRB sequences from cDNA, yielding 87-bp fragments that span the CDR3 region. Sequencing of the amplicons was performed on the Illumina HiSeq platform. Turning to the authors' computational methods: Synthetic template baselines were used to correct PCR bias computationally, reads within Hamming distance 2 were collapsed, and singletons that could not be merged were discarded. Reads were aligned against IMGT to assign V, D and J genes, CDR3 length and insertions or deletions at six rearrangement sites. Within each subset, clonotype counts were normalized to sorted cell number, after which true diversity and Gini coefficients were computed with the tcR R package. Repertoire sharing was quantified using the overlap coefficient calculated on TCRB nucleotide sequences. Out-of-frame TCRB sequences from naive cells were analyzed as a proxy for the pre-selection repertoire. TCRdb obtained this table from immuneACCESS and retained in-frame rearrangements with V and J assigned. These tables miss some clones; where compared with another copy, unresolved V genes account for less than half of the shortfall, and the remainder is unexplained. D and trimming were read from the DNA, whereas the V and J calls and clone size are those reported in that table. For this sample there are under 800,000 clones; roughly a sixth appear just once. The top ten constitute 0.07% to 0.095% of the sample.

Each donor gave one peripheral blood draw, roughly 120 mL on average, collected into heparinised tubes. Naive, central memory, regulatory and stem cell-like memory CD4+ T cells were sorted on a BD FACSAria II using a panel including CD45RO, CCR7, CD25, CD127, CD95 and CD27. Every sorted population had a purity above 95%. Right away, PBMCs were isolated by Lymphoprep density gradient centrifugation and were stained directly, with no culture step. So that batch effects would be minimized, each experiment stained and sorted samples in pairs, pairing one healthy donor with one patient. The sequence was collected from a man aged 18 to 29 in good health. The sample taken for sequencing was naive CD4+ T cells from blood. The sample's cell subset or site, from its label and the paper: true naive CD4+ T cells. In this chain, TRBV6-6 is recombined with TRBJ1-5; the D gene is not confidently resolved. Here the CDR3 is given as CASSYPFQPQHF. DNA sequence: TGTGCCAGCAGTTACCCTTTCCAGCCCCAGCATTTT.